These 21 T cell receptor beta chains were sequenced from one sample in a study of T cell repertoires in cytomegalovirus infection. TCRdb reanalysed the reads using MiXCR and keeps one entry per CDR3 protein. The sample includes about 440,000 distinct CDR3 sequences, approximately 30% seen only once; the top ten take 12% to 15%. The source material was PBMCs. These receptors all stem from a human donor in good health (CMV status not recorded). Some clones in this sample may be carry-over from other donors' samples.

The chain combines TRBV27 with TRBJ1-2, with 8 bases fitting TRBD1. The CDR3 contains 15 residues. V lost 5 bases to trimming and J lost 5 bases; unmatched junction nucleotides: 10. Germline values: CDR1 MNHEY, CDR2 SMNVEV (reference sequence). The CDR3 sequence is CASSPDRDDYYGYTF. The CDR3 nucleotides are TGTGCCAGCAGTCCGGACAGGGATGATTATTATGGCTACACCTTC.

This clonotype was counted a few times. J is TRBJ2-5 and V is TRBV20-1; perhaps TRBD2 as D (6 bases). This CDR3 is built from 13 residues. Germline CDR1 is DFQATT and CDR2 is SNEGSKA (reference sequence). V dropped 5 bases and J dropped 5 bases, with 15 bases sitting between them. The CDR3 region is CSAGPGAGETQYF. For the CDR3, the DNA is TGCAGTGCTGGGCCCGGGGCGGGGGAGACCCAGTACTTC.

This clonotype came up a few times. This chain connects TRBV29-1 to TRBJ1-2, with 7 positions matching TRBD1. V dropped 0 bases and J dropped 7; count of bases not matched to a gene: 8. The length of the CDR3 is 14 residues. Looked up from germline, CDR1 is SQVTM and CDR2 is ANQGSEA. CDR3 DNA: TGCAGCGTTGAAGATCACAGGGGACGTTCTGGCTACACCTTC. This gives the protein CSVEDHRGRSGYTF.

The sample holds a few counts of this clonotype. The chain combines TRBV12-3 or TRBV12-4 with TRBJ1-2, with D possibly matching TRBD1 (5 bases). The CDR3 covers 15 residues. Trimming took 4 bases from V and 8 from J, leaving 20 bases between them. The CDR3 is CASSSHAGHTQGYTF. CDR3 coding DNA: TGTGCCAGCAGTTCCCACGCGGGGCACACACAGGGCTACACCTTC.

This clonotype was found many times. The rearrangement links TRBV6-1 to TRBJ1-6; TRBD1 matches at 7 bases. The junction had 5 bases not matched to a gene; V was cut back by 6 bases and J by 3 bases. In germline, CDR1 is MNHNS, CDR2 SASEGT. The CDR3 runs 15 residues. The CDR3 nucleotides read TGTGCCAGCAGAACCGACAGGGACTATAATTCACCCCTCCACTTT. Translating gives CASRTDRDYNSPLHF.

This chain uses TRBV4-1 with TRBJ1-5; a weak D match, TRBD1 (6 bases). This CDR3 is built from 16 residues. Germline assignment: CDR1 MGHRA and CDR2 YSYEKL. V lost 1 base and J lost 0, with 10 bases in between. The CDR3 DNA is TGCGCCAGCAGCCAAGGCGGACAGCGTAGCAATCAGCCCCAGCATTTT. Protein product: CASSQGGQRSNQPQHF.

This clonotype was recorded many times. The V and J genes are TRBV4-2 and TRBJ1-1, with D hard to call. This CDR3 comprises 16 residues. The V end lost 0 bases, the J end lost 0 bases, and 11 bases lay between the germline ends. From germline, CDR1 is LGHNA and CDR2 YNFKEQ. CDR3 sequence: CASSQDWRTLNTEAFF. As DNA, the CDR3 is TGTGCCAGCAGCCAAGACTGGCGCACTTTGAACACTGAAGCTTTCTTT.

This clonotype was observed a few times. This chain joins TRBV4-1 and TRBJ1-5; 7 bases agree with TRBD1. The CDR3 covers 15 residues. Losses at the gene ends were 4 bases for V and 3 bases for J; bases not matched to a gene: 6. Per germline, CDR1 MGHRA and CDR2 YSYEKL. The CDR3 sequence: CASSRPDRDNQPQHF. CDR3 bases: TGCGCCAGCAGCCGACCAGACAGGGACAATCAGCCCCAGCATTTT.

The CDR3 nucleotides are TGCGCCAGCAGCCAAGGAGCGGGGACCACCGGGGAGCTGTTTTTT. Translating gives CASSQGAGTTGELFF. V is TRBV4-1 and J is TRBJ2-2; 7 bases line up with TRBD2. Germline V gene lookup returns CDR1 MGHRA and CDR2 YSYEKL. The junction had 3 bases not matched to a gene; V was cut back by 1 base and J by 4 bases. The CDR3 consists of 15 residues.

This clonotype was detected only once. This chain's CDR3 is CASSGKGTVSWDQPQHF. CDR3 DNA sequence: TGTGCCAGCAGTGGAAAGGGGACAGTCTCTTGGGATCAGCCCCAGCATTTT. The chain employs TRBV6-1 and TRBJ1-5; 7 nucleotides agree with TRBD1. CDR1 is MNHNS and CDR2 is SASEGT in the germline V gene. Germline trimming cut 4 bases from V and 5 bases from J; bases unmatched to any gene: 14. The CDR3 is made up of 17 amino acids.

J is TRBJ2-7 and V is TRBV6-1, with D unresolved. The CDR3 loop spans 16 amino acids. Germline V gene data show CDR1 as MNHNS and CDR2 as SASEGT. V dropped 6 bases and J dropped 3 bases, with 21 bases sitting between them. CDR3 coding DNA: TGTGCCAGCAGCGAGTCCCCGATGGGTAGCAGCTACGAGCAGTACTTC. Its translation: CASSESPMGSSYEQYF.

V and J are TRBV6-6 and TRBJ1-2; no firm D call. This CDR3 comprises 11 residues. The V gene lost 2 bases and the J gene lost 8 bases, with 6 bases spanning the gap. The germline V gene encodes CDR1 MNHNY and CDR2 SVGAGI (reference sequence). The CDR3 reads CASSYIAGYTF. For the CDR3, the DNA is TGTGCCAGCAGTTACATAGCGGGCTACACCTTC.

The chain joins TRBV4-1 to TRBJ2-7, with D possibly matching TRBD1 (5 bases). This CDR3 region has 14 residues. Per the germline V gene, CDR1 is MGHRA and CDR2 is YSYEKL. V was clipped by 0 bases and J by 7 bases, with 13 bases between them. CDR3 loop: CASSQDRVVGEQYF. The CDR3 coding sequence is TGCGCCAGCAGCCAAGACAGGGTTGTTGGTGAGCAGTACTTC.

This clonotype was detected many times. The chain employs TRBV27 and TRBJ1-1; 7 nucleotides line up with TRBD1. The V segment lost 4 bases and the J segment 3 bases; nucleotides outside the gene matches: 5. The CDR3 spans 14 residues. From germline, CDR1 is MNHEY and CDR2 SMNVEV (reference sequence). The CDR3 protein is CASSSLDRDTEAFF. DNA of the CDR3: TGTGCCAGCAGTTCACTCGACAGGGACACTGAAGCTTTCTTT.

This chain connects TRBV7-4 to TRBJ1-4; TRBD1 aligns across 8 bases. The CDR3 is made up of 17 amino acids. The ends lost 8 bases at V and 1 base at J; junction bases unmatched: 12. Germline CDR1 and CDR2: SGHVT and SQSDAQ. The DNA for the CDR3 is TGTGCCAGCTGCCTGTTCGGACAGGGAGAAACTAATGAAAAACTGTTTTTT. It yields the protein CASCLFGQGETNEKLFF.

Points on this clonotype: Just one base apart from a much larger clone, this may be a read error. V usage is TRBV6-2 or TRBV6-3 and J usage is TRBJ2-7; D ambiguous. CDR1 and CDR2 (germline): MNHEY, SVGEGT. The CDR3 contains 11 residues. The DNA for the CDR3 is TGTGCCAGCAGTTCTCAATACGCGCAGTACTTC. This sequence encodes CASSSQYAQYF.

V gene TRBV24-1 combines with J gene TRBJ1-2; TRBD1 might be the D (5 bases). The CDR3 covers 12 residues. Trimming cost V 6 bases and J 8 bases, with 12 bases left between them. Germline V gene lookup returns CDR1 KGHDR and CDR2 SFDVKD. CDR3 residues: CATSLRGKGYTF. The CDR3 DNA sequence: TGTGCCACCAGTCTACGGGGGAAGGGCTACACCTTC.

This clonotype appeared a few times. The V gene is TRBV6-1, the J gene TRBJ1-5, with 7 bases fitting TRBD1. V shed 5 bases, J shed 5 bases, and the junction held 6 bases outside the gene matches. The length of the CDR3 is 14 residues. Germline V gives CDR1 MNHNS, CDR2 SASEGT. CDR3 region: CASSPQGGHQPQHF. CDR3 bases: TGTGCCAGCAGTCCCCAGGGGGGGCATCAGCCCCAGCATTTT.

Notes on this clonotype: This may arise from a read error, as a much more abundant clone is one base away. The chain has TRBV6-2 or TRBV6-3 and TRBJ1-1; no clear D gene. CDR1 is MNHEY, CDR2 SVGEGT, per germline. CDR3 length: 10 amino acids. The CDR3 bases are TGTTCCAGCAGGAACACTGAAGCTTTCTTT. This codes for CSSRNTEAFF.

The genes are TRBV24-1 and TRBJ1-1; TRBD1 might be the D (5 bases). The germline V and J ends were trimmed by 7 bases and 1 base, with 12 bases remaining between them. CDR1 KGHDR and CDR2 SFDVKD come from the germline V gene. CDR3 length: 14 residues. The CDR3 reads CATRGVAGNTEAFF. CDR3 sequence (DNA): TGTGCCACCAGGGGGGTGGCAGGGAACACTGAAGCTTTCTTT.

This clonotype was recorded once. This rearrangement joins TRBV27 to TRBJ2-5; 10 nucleotides agree with TRBD2. CDR3 length equals 16 residues. Germline trimming cut 6 bases from V and 4 bases from J; bases unmatched to any gene: 11. Per germline, CDR1 MNHEY and CDR2 SMNVEV (reference sequence). This chain's CDR3 is CASRLRRLAGVETQYF. The CDR3 bases are TGTGCCAGCAGACTCCGCCGTCTAGCGGGGGTAGAGACCCAGTACTTC.